Listed below are T cell receptor beta chains from one sample, sequenced in a study of glioma-infiltrating T cells. TCRdb ran MiXCR on the multiplex PCR reads and lists one entry per CDR3 protein. The table includes 150,000 or so distinct CDR3 sequences, more than 35% detected once. The sequencing input was glioma tissue, nonneoplastic brain tissue, or PBMCs (not recorded which). These receptors were obtained from a human donor with low-grade glioma or glioblastoma, undergoing nonglioma brain surgery, or in good health (not recorded which). Each CDR3 is given with its conserved first and last residue. The order of the fields is clone size, J gene, D gene, V gene, CDR3 protein, CDR3 DNA. D genes are given only for firm matches. Clone size appears in some rows only: once, few, many, or a class for an expanded clone.

clone size: NA
J gene: TRBJ2-7
D gene: NA
V gene: TRBV6-1
CDR3 protein: CASRDLKGFYEQYF
CDR3 DNA: TGTGCCAGCAGGGACCTCAAAGGGTTCTACGAGCAGTACTTC

clone size: NA
J gene: TRBJ2-3
D gene: TRBD2
V gene: TRBV29-1
CDR3 protein: CSVEGAGDPTDTQYF
CDR3 DNA: TGCAGCGTTGAGGGAGCGGGGGATCCCACAGATACGCAGTATTTT

clone size: few
J gene: TRBJ2-7
D gene: NA
V gene: TRBV15
CDR3 protein: CATGDRDGSYEQYF
CDR3 DNA: TGTGCCACGGGGGACCGGGACGGCTCCTACGAGCAGTACTTC

clone size: NA
J gene: TRBJ1-1
D gene: NA
V gene: TRBV28
CDR3 protein: CASSLSRYATEAFF
CDR3 DNA: TGTGCCAGCAGTTTGAGCAGATACGCCACTGAAGCTTTCTTT

clone size: few
J gene: TRBJ2-7
D gene: NA
V gene: TRBV3-1
CDR3 protein: CASSRRDTDYEQYF
CDR3 DNA: TGTGCCAGCAGCCGCCGGGACACCGACTACGAGCAGTACTTC

clone size: few
J gene: TRBJ2-3
D gene: TRBD2
V gene: TRBV12-3/TRBV12-4
CDR3 protein: CASGTSGTDTQYF
CDR3 DNA: TGTGCCAGCGGGACTAGCGGCACAGATACGCAGTATTTT

clone size: NA
J gene: TRBJ1-5
D gene: TRBD1
V gene: TRBV19
CDR3 protein: CASTPGQGWSPQHF
CDR3 DNA: TGTGCCAGTACCCCGGGACAGGGTTGGTCGCCCCAGCATTTT

clone size: many
J gene: TRBJ1-1
D gene: NA
V gene: TRBV6-2/TRBV6-3
CDR3 protein: CASSYEVRGMAFF
CDR3 DNA: TGTGCCAGCAGTTACGAGGTCAGGGGAATGGCTTTCTTT

clone size: many
J gene: TRBJ1-1
D gene: NA
V gene: TRBV6-1
CDR3 protein: CATVPLGNTEAFF
CDR3 DNA: TGTGCCACCGTACCTCTGGGAAACACTGAAGCTTTCTTT

clone size: few
J gene: TRBJ2-1
D gene: TRBD2
V gene: TRBV20-1
CDR3 protein: CSAGTSGGDEQFF
CDR3 DNA: TGCAGTGCCGGGACTAGCGGGGGCGATGAGCAGTTCTTC

clone size: many
J gene: TRBJ2-1
D gene: TRBD2
V gene: TRBV7-9
CDR3 protein: CASSLKAGGYNEQFF
CDR3 DNA: TGTGCCAGCAGCTTGAAAGCGGGAGGGTACAATGAGCAGTTCTTC

clone size: NA
J gene: TRBJ2-7
D gene: NA
V gene: TRBV6-2/TRBV6-3
CDR3 protein: CASSYQQNYEQYF
CDR3 DNA: TGTGCCAGCAGTTACCAACAGAATTACGAGCAGTACTTC

clone size: many
J gene: TRBJ2-1
D gene: TRBD2
V gene: TRBV6-2/TRBV6-3
CDR3 protein: CASSYSLAGVNEQFF
CDR3 DNA: TGTGCCAGCAGTTACTCCCTAGCGGGGGTAAATGAGCAGTTCTTC

clone size: NA
J gene: TRBJ2-6
D gene: NA
V gene: TRBV6-1
CDR3 protein: CASKGVGANVLTF
CDR3 DNA: TGTGCCAGTAAGGGGGTTGGGGCCAACGTCCTGACTTTC

clone size: few
J gene: TRBJ2-7
D gene: NA
V gene: TRBV15
CDR3 protein: CATGSRAGDEQYF
CDR3 DNA: TGTGCCACCGGTAGTCGGGCCGGGGACGAGCAGTACTTC

clone size: NA
J gene: TRBJ1-2
D gene: TRBD1
V gene: TRBV12-3/TRBV12-4
CDR3 protein: CASSLDRVDGYTF
CDR3 DNA: TGTGCCAGCAGTCTGGACAGGGTAGATGGCTACACCTTC

clone size: NA
J gene: TRBJ2-1
D gene: NA
V gene: TRBV7-9
CDR3 protein: CASKFPEGDEQFF
CDR3 DNA: TGTGCCAGCAAGTTTCCCGAAGGTGATGAGCAGTTCTTC

clone size: NA
J gene: TRBJ2-1
D gene: TRBD2
V gene: TRBV7-9
CDR3 protein: CASSRGGDPSINEQFF
CDR3 DNA: TGTGCCAGCAGCCGGGGAGGGGACCCAAGTATCAATGAGCAGTTCTTC

clone size: few
J gene: TRBJ1-2
D gene: TRBD1
V gene: TRBV6-2/TRBV6-3
CDR3 protein: CASSYVRDRGQGYTF
CDR3 DNA: TGTGCCAGCAGTTACGTACGGGACAGGGGGCAAGGCTACACCTTC

clone size: NA
J gene: TRBJ2-6
D gene: NA
V gene: TRBV27
CDR3 protein: CASSLRDSGASVLTF
CDR3 DNA: TGTGCCAGCAGTTTAAGGGACTCTGGGGCCAGCGTCCTGACTTTC

clone size: once
J gene: TRBJ2-1
D gene: TRBD1
V gene: TRBV7-2
CDR3 protein: CASSSPGQGFEQFF
CDR3 DNA: TGTGCCAGCAGCTCCCCGGGACAGGGCTTTGAGCAGTTCTTC

clone size: few
J gene: TRBJ2-3
D gene: TRBD1
V gene: TRBV20-1
CDR3 protein: CSARDRGAGGFRDTQYF
CDR3 DNA: TGCAGTGCTAGAGATCGGGGCGCAGGGGGATTTAGAGATACGCAGTATTTT

clone size: few
J gene: TRBJ2-7
D gene: NA
V gene: TRBV6-6
CDR3 protein: CASSYSNYLTYEQYF
CDR3 DNA: TGTGCCAGCAGTTACTCGAACTACCTAACCTACGAGCAGTACTTC

clone size: few
J gene: TRBJ1-5
D gene: NA
V gene: TRBV12-3/TRBV12-4
CDR3 protein: CASSLMRNQPQHF
CDR3 DNA: TGTGCCAGCAGTTTAATGCGTAATCAGCCCCAGCATTTT

clone size: few
J gene: TRBJ1-5
D gene: NA
V gene: TRBV24-1
CDR3 protein: CATSDSQWVPQHF
CDR3 DNA: TGTGCCACCAGTGATTCGCAGTGGGTACCCCAGCATTTT

clone size: NA
J gene: TRBJ1-1
D gene: TRBD1
V gene: TRBV6-2/TRBV6-3
CDR3 protein: CASRPTGQNTEAFF
CDR3 DNA: TGTGCCAGCAGGCCGACAGGGCAGAACACTGAAGCTTTCTTT

clone size: NA
J gene: TRBJ1-6
D gene: NA
V gene: TRBV4-3
CDR3 protein: CASSQDFQPDSPLHF
CDR3 DNA: TGCGCCAGCAGCCAAGATTTCCAGCCGGATTCACCCCTCCACTTT